This T cell receptor beta chain was documented in a study of multiple sclerosis patients with progressive multifocal leukoencephalopathy. Repertoires were generated with immunoSEQ multiplex PCR, while TCRdb's copy carries only in-frame clones and drops some. This sample carries approximately 27,000 clones, approximately 89% of them seen once, and the ten largest clones take around 12%. Time point noted: time of PML onset. The CDR3 sequence is 16 residues long. CDR1 and CDR2 from the germline V gene are SGHTA and FQGTGA. V was cut by 5 bases and J by 10 bases, with 24 bases left in between. This sample comprised PBMCs, obtained from a patient treated with natalizumab. The chain links TRBV7-3 to TRBJ2-1, with a tentative D call TRBD2 (5 bases). The TCR was taken from a woman in her thirties with progressive multifocal leukoencephalopathy. The CDR3 bases are TGTGCCAGCAGCCCCCACCGTAGACTCGGAGGTGGGGAGCAGTTCTTC. Amino acid sequence: CASSPHRRLGGGEQFF. The complete variable domain, with remaining parts taken from reference TRBV7-3 and TRBJ2-1, reads GAGVSQTPSNKVTEKGKYVELRCDPISGHTALYWYRQSLGQGPEFLIYFQGTGAADDSGLPNDRFFAVRPEGSVSTLKIQRTERGDSAVYLCASSPHRRLGGGEQFFGPGTRLTVL.